These 11 T cell receptor beta chains share one sample of origin, sequenced in a study of blood T cell repertoires in COVID-19. Clones were read by immunoSEQ multiplex PCR, and TCRdb kept only the in-frame ones, dropping some. The table includes 55,000 to 90,000 clones, approximately 90% detected once. The sample consisted of peripheral blood. Every receptor here comes from a human donor in a cohort sampled during active COVID-19.

The chain carries TRBV11-2 and TRBJ2-7; 8 nucleotides match TRBD1. This CDR3 has 17 residues. Germline V lookup: CDR1 SGHAT, CDR2 FQNNGV. The J segment lost 6 bases and the V segment lost 4 bases, leaving 17 bases of the junction unmatched. CDR3: CASSSIRQGPILGEQYF. The CDR3 nucleotides are TGTGCCAGCAGCTCAATACGACAGGGGCCGATCCTTGGCGAGCAGTACTTC. Looking up the rest from reference TRBV11-2 and TRBJ2-7 gives the full variable domain: EAGVAQSPRYKIIEKRQSVAFWCNPISGHATLYWYQQILGQGPKLLIQFQNNGVVDDSQLPKDRFSAERLKGVDSTLKIQPAKLEDSAVYLCASSSIRQGPILGEQYFGPGTRLTVT.

The chain uses TRBV5-1 and TRBJ2-5, with TRBD1 identical over 9 bases. Germline CDR1 and CDR2: SGHRS and YFSETQ. The trim removed 4 bases at V and 6 bases at J, leaving 10 bases unmatched. This CDR3 region has 15 residues. CDR3 in DNA: TGCGCCAGCAGCACCGGACCGGGACAGGGCCAGACCCAGTACTTC. It yields the protein CASSTGPGQGQTQYF.

As for this clone: A junction end diverges from the germline sequence, so it may reflect a read error. This chain joins TRBV5-4 and TRBJ2-2; a possible D gene is TRBD1 (6 bases). Germline lookup yields CDR1 SGHNT and CDR2 YYREEE (reference sequence). The CDR3 consists of 15 residues. This chain's CDR3 is CASRLGAGDTGELFF. The CDR3 bases are TGTGCCAGCAGGTTGGGGGCGGGCGACACCGGGGAGCTGTTTTTT.

The chain couples TRBV23-1 to TRBJ2-7; D is possibly TRBD1 (7 bases). Being an ORF, TRBV23-1 has a function that is uncertain. The CDR3 is 20 amino acids. The V and J ends lost 4 bases and 4 bases respectively, with 32 bases between them. The DNA of the CDR3 is TGCGCCAGCAGTCCCCGGTACCGAGACAGGGCTCAGGGGGAGGTTTACGAGCAGTACTTC. Its translation: CASSPRYRDRAQGEVYEQYF.

The CDR3, as DNA: TGTGCCAGCAGCTTAAGCAGCGGGAAGATTAATGAAAAACTGTTTTTT. This gives the protein CASSLSSGKINEKLFF. The chain employs TRBV7-9 and TRBJ1-4; D is unresolved. Trimming pared 2 bases from V and 4 bases from J, leaving 14 bases between. The CDR3 has 16 amino acids. Looked up from germline, CDR1 is SEHNR and CDR2 is FQNEAQ (reference sequence). Full variable domain (rest looked up from reference TRBV7-9 and TRBJ1-4): DTGVSQNPRHKITKRGQNVTFRCDPISEHNRLYWYRQTLGQGPEFLTYFQNEAQLEKSRLLSDRFSAERPKGSFSTLEIQRTEQGDSAMYLCASSLSSGKINEKLFFGSGTQLSVL.

The chain joins TRBV2 to TRBJ2-1; TRBD1 aligns across 8 bases. The CDR3 covers 14 residues. Trimming took 2 bases from V and 10 from J; bases not matched to a gene: 7. The V gene's germline CDR1 is SNHLY and CDR2 FYNNEI. CDR3 bases: TGTGCCAGCAGTGAACAGGGGGCGTGGTGGGAGCAGTTCTTC. Encoded protein: CASSEQGAWWEQFF.

The rearrangement uses TRBV6-5 and TRBJ2-5; unclear D gene. Germline CDR1 and CDR2: MNHEY and SVGAGI. Trimming cost V 8 bases and J 0 bases, with 10 bases left between them. The length of the CDR3 is 13 residues. The CDR3 DNA reads TGTGCCAGCTCGAGAGAGTACCAAGAGACCCAGTACTTC. Protein sequence: CASSREYQETQYF.

The CDR3 loop is CSAWREQFF. For the CDR3, the DNA is TGCAGTGCTTGGCGGGAGCAGTTCTTC. This chain links TRBV20-1 with TRBJ2-1; D is unclear. Trimming stripped 5 bases from V and 10 bases from J, with 6 bases between. The CDR3 spans 9 residues. The V gene's germline CDR1 is DFQATT and CDR2 SNEGSKA (reference sequence).

The V and J genes are TRBV29-1 and TRBJ2-3, with 11 bases matching TRBD2. The CDR3 totals 16 residues. V was pared by 5 bases and J by 4 bases, with 11 bases of the junction left unmatched. Per germline, CDR1 SQVTM and CDR2 ANQGSEA. The CDR3 nucleotides are TGCAGCGTTTCGCTAGCGGGAGGTAGGGGTCCAGATACGCAGTATTTT. Translation: CSVSLAGGRGPDTQYF.

The chain has TRBV21-1 and TRBJ2-7; the D call in the table, TRBD2, was not verified against the DNA. TRBV21-1 has pseudogene status. The CDR3 is made up of 18 amino acids. This chain's CDR3 is CASSKEGTSGSTPYMGHV. The DNA for the CDR3 is TGTGCCAGCAGCAAAGAAGGGACTAGCGGGAGTACTCCCTACATGGGACACGTC.

The V and J genes are TRBV7-3 and TRBJ2-1; 9 nucleotides align to TRBD2. CDR3 length: 15 amino acids. Germline V gene lookup returns CDR1 SGHTA and CDR2 FQGTGA. V was pared by 3 bases and J by 2 bases, with 2 bases of the junction left unmatched. The CDR3 spells CASSFGLAPYNEQFF. CDR3 coding DNA: TGTGCCAGCAGCTTCGGACTAGCGCCCTACAATGAGCAGTTCTTC.